This T cell receptor beta chain is drawn from a study of T-cell memory formation after mild COVID-19. Using its own MiXCR run on the 5' RACE reads, TCRdb lists one record per CDR3 protein. In the table there are about 350,000 distinct CDR3 sequences, approximately 29% of which are singletons. This TCR derives from an adult woman who had mild COVID-19 (a few samples of this study predate the infection). Cell type and time point are not known. The sequenced material came from PBMCs or a T cell subset sorted from them (not recorded which).

This CDR3 is CASSLAELTSYF. CDR3 bases: TGTGCCAGCAGCTTAGCAGAACTGACTAGCTATTTT. The rearrangement uses TRBV7-9 and TRBJ2-3; 7 nucleotides agree with TRBD2. The CDR3 contains 12 residues. V was pared by 0 bases and J by 15 bases, with 6 bases of the junction left unmatched. Germline V lookup: CDR1 SEHNR, CDR2 FQNEAQ (reference sequence).